The T cell receptor beta chain described here comes from a study of shared clonotypes between healthy human individuals. Overall study findings and caveats: The study generally estimated greater richness for naive than memory subsets.

A remark on this clone: Its specificity is unknown.

This CDR3 is built from 16 residues. Germline lookup yields CDR1 SGDLS and CDR2 YYNGEE. The V and J ends lost 3 bases and 4 bases respectively, with 19 bases between them. The data were produced by immunoSEQ multiplex PCR, yet TCRdb's version contains in-frame clones alone and is incomplete. The data show around 2.5 million clones, 93% seen once. The TCR sequence derives from a man between 18 and 35 years old in good health. Some clones in this sample may be carry-over from other donors' samples. The chain uses TRBV9 and TRBJ1-1, with a possible D match to TRBD1 (6 bases). The sample comprised naive CD4+ T cells from PBMCs. The subset is: CD45RA+ positively selected. The CDR3 DNA follows: TGTGCCAGCAGCGCCCAGGGGATGTCGGGCGGCACTGAAGCTTTCTTT. Translation: CASSAQGMSGGTEAFF.